This TCR beta chain was documented in a study of cytomegalovirus exposure and HLA in healthy donors. The PCR made use of 60 Vbeta and 13 Jbeta primers. The repertoire was sequenced with immunoSEQ multiplex PCR; TCRdb's copy has only in-frame clones and lacks some. Here the sample spans under 200,000 clones, 76% being singletons. This TCR was recovered from a female donor in good health and CMV-seronegative. Sequencing was done on a sample of PBMCs.

The CDR3 DNA reads TGCGCCAGCAGCCCCCCTGGGGACAGGGGGCTGAGGGGTGGCTACACCTTC. This translates into CASSPPGDRGLRGGYTF. This chain connects TRBV4-1 to TRBJ1-2; 12 nucleotides match TRBD1. Looked up from germline, CDR1 is MGHRA and CDR2 is YSYEKL. Trimming cost V 4 bases and J 7 bases; bases outside gene matches: 13. The CDR3 totals 17 residues.